This T cell receptor (beta chain) was retrieved from a study of Ad26.COV2.S vaccination and SARS-CoV-2 variants. Points from the study as a whole: Analyses that measured TCR breadth and depth may have underestimated total T cell responses.

Of note for this clone: Its antigen is not known.

Assay: immunoSEQ multiplex PCR; the TCRdb copy retains only in-frame clones and omits some. The sample consists of about 350,000 clones, about 88% of them appearing once. Described treatment: around 19 received Ad26.COV2.S at low or high dose, single or two shots; roughly 5 received placebo; per-sample allocation not given. The investigators took samples on day 63 after the first vaccine or placebo injection. The vaccine antigen was prefusion-stabilized Wuhan SARS-CoV-2 spike. The sequenced sample was peripheral blood, obtained in a trial of Ad26.COV2.S vaccine versus placebo. The TCR originated in a person between 18 and 65 years old who received the Ad26.COV2.S COVID-19 vaccine or a placebo.

DNA for the CDR3: TGTGCCAGCAGTTTAACGGGTTCTAGGGCCCAGTACTTC. Protein product: CASSLTGSRAQYF. The chain combines TRBV27 with TRBJ2-5; no firm D call. The V end was cut by 2 bases, the J end by 9 bases, with 13 bases between. Germline V gene lookup returns CDR1 MNHEY and CDR2 SMNVEV (reference sequence). The CDR3 is 13 residues long.